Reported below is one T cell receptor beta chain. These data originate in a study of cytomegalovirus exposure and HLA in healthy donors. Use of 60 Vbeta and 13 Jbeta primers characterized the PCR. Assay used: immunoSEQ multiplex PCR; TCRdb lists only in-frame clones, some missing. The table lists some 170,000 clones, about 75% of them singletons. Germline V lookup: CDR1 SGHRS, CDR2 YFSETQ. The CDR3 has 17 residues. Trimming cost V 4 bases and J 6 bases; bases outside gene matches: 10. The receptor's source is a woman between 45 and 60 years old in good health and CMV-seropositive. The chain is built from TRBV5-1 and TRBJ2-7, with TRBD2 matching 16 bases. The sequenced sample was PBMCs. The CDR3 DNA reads TGCGCCAGCAGCAAGGGGACTAGCGGGGGGGCTCGTCCCGAGCAGTACTTC. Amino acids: CASSKGTSGGARPEQYF.